A single sample is the source of the 11 T cell receptor beta chains below, sequenced in a study of cytomegalovirus exposure and HLA in healthy donors. A multiplex PCR was run with 60 Vbeta primers and 13 Jbeta primers. Clones were sequenced by immunoSEQ multiplex PCR, and TCRdb holds only the in-frame ones, with some missing. Counted here are 130,000 to 150,000 clones, around three quarters occurring once; the ten biggest clones make up 1.5% to 2%. Sequencing was done on a sample of PBMCs. Receptors were obtained from a woman aged 35 to 49 in good health and CMV-seronegative.

The rearrangement joins TRBV6-1 to TRBJ2-7; a possible D gene is TRBD1 (5 bases). The end of the DNA fits TRBJ2-5 better, so the J call may be wrong. The CDR3 loop spans 13 amino acids. The germline V gene encodes CDR1 MNHNS and CDR2 SASEGT. In nucleotides, the CDR3 is TGTGCCAGCAGTGAGACAGTTGAAGAGACCCAGTACTTC. It translates to CASSETVEETQYF.

The chain couples TRBV27 to TRBJ2-3, with a tentative D call TRBD2 (6 bases). In germline, CDR1 is MNHEY, CDR2 SMNVEV (reference sequence). This CDR3 is 14 amino acids long. V shed 2 bases and J shed 0 bases, with 6 bases lying between them. CDR3 in DNA: TGTGCCAGCAGTTTAGCGGGAAGCACAGATACGCAGTATTTT. Its translation is CASSLAGSTDTQYF.

This rearrangement joins TRBV28 to TRBJ1-6; 9 bases map to TRBD1. Germline V gene lookup returns CDR1 MDHEN and CDR2 SYDVKM. CDR3 length: 17 amino acids. J lost 6 bases, V lost 5 bases, and 11 bases had no gene match. DNA for the CDR3: TGTGCCAGCAGTCCGGGACAGGGAAGGGGGGGTAATTCACCCCTCCACTTT. Translation: CASSPGQGRGGNSPLHF.

This chain joins TRBV6-5 and TRBJ1-1; 9 nucleotides line up with TRBD1. CDR1 is MNHEY and CDR2 is SVGAGI in the germline V gene. Trimming at V came to 0 bases and at J to 3 bases, leaving 2 bases not matched to a gene. This CDR3 is 15 amino acids long. The CDR3: CASSYSTGGYTEAFF. As DNA, the CDR3 is TGTGCCAGCAGTTACTCTACAGGGGGCTACACTGAAGCTTTCTTT.

The CDR3 reads CASRPTGSYGYTF. The DNA of the CDR3 is TGTGCCAGCAGGCCCACAGGGTCCTATGGCTACACCTTC. The chain links TRBV27 to TRBJ1-2, with D tentatively TRBD1 (6 bases). The CDR3 covers 13 residues. Germline V gene lookup returns CDR1 MNHEY and CDR2 SMNVEV (reference sequence). Trimming took off 6 bases at V and 4 bases at J, with 12 bases between the two ends.

The J gene is TRBJ2-7, the V gene TRBV30; the D gene is possibly TRBD1 (6 bases). There are 15 residues in the CDR3. The germline V gene encodes CDR1 GTSNPN and CDR2 SVGIG (reference sequence). Trimming took 4 bases from V and 4 from J, leaving 20 bases between them. The chain's CDR3 is CAWKPSGVGGYEQYF. CDR3 in DNA: TGTGCCTGGAAGCCCTCAGGGGTAGGGGGTTACGAGCAGTACTTC.

The V call is TRBV6-6, the J call TRBJ1-5; maybe TRBD1 (6 bases). V was trimmed by 5 bases and J by 4 bases, leaving 9 bases between them. CDR1 MNHNY and CDR2 SVGAGI come from the germline V gene (reference sequence). CDR3 length equals 13 residues. The CDR3 reads CASSPQGNQPQHF. CDR3 DNA sequence: TGTGCCAGCAGTCCCCAGGGGAATCAGCCCCAGCATTTT.

The rearrangement uses TRBV29-1 and TRBJ1-2; 8 nucleotides agree with TRBD1. This CDR3 is built from 11 residues. The V gene's germline CDR1 is SQVTM and CDR2 ANQGSEA. With 6 bases clipped from V and 7 bases from J, the junction kept 4 bases outside the gene matches. CDR3 DNA: TGCAGCGTCGGGACAGGAGGTGGCTACACCTTC. Translated: CSVGTGGGYTF.

The rearrangement uses TRBV5-1 and TRBJ1-2; maybe TRBD1 (6 bases). The V gene's germline CDR1 is SGHRS and CDR2 YFSETQ. The CDR3 loop spans 17 amino acids. Deletions cut 1 base from V and 1 base from J, with 17 bases between. CDR3 in amino acids: CASSLTQGLNFNYGYTF. The DNA of the CDR3 is TGCGCCAGCAGCTTGACGCAGGGGTTAAATTTTAACTATGGCTACACCTTC.

V is TRBV29-1 and J is TRBJ2-5; 11 bases agree with TRBD2. V dropped 3 bases and J dropped 5; count of bases not matched to a gene: 11. CDR3 size: 16 residues. In germline, CDR1 is SQVTM, CDR2 ANQGSEA. The CDR3 loop reads CSVDFTSGSAGETQYF. CDR3 sequence (DNA): TGCAGCGTTGATTTTACTAGCGGGAGTGCGGGGGAGACCCAGTACTTC.

The CDR3 here is CASSLGADEKLFF. DNA for the CDR3: TGTGCCAGCAGCTTAGGGGCGGATGAAAAACTGTTTTTT. V is TRBV13 and J is TRBJ1-4; D unresolved. The germline V gene encodes CDR1 PRHDT and CDR2 FYEKMQ (reference sequence). The CDR3 loop spans 13 amino acids. V lost 0 bases and J lost 6, with 5 bases in between. Full variable domain (rest looked up from reference TRBV13 and TRBJ1-4): AAGVIQSPRHLIKEKRETATLKCYPIPRHDTVYWYQQGPGQDPQFLISFYEKMQSDKGSIPDRFSAQQFSDYHSELNMSSLELGDSALYFCASSLGADEKLFFGSGTQLSVL.